These 20 T cell receptor beta chains originate from one sample sequenced in a study of T cell repertoires in cytomegalovirus infection. MiXCR, run by TCRdb on the reads, gives a single entry per CDR3 protein. The sample has about 300,000 distinct CDR3 sequences, roughly 25% seen once. The sequenced material came from PBMCs. The source of these receptors is a human donor in good health (CMV status not recorded). Some clones in this sample may be carry-over from other donors' samples.

The chain has TRBV28 and TRBJ1-5; D remains unclear. The V gene lost 3 bases and the J gene lost 4 bases, with 10 bases spanning the gap. The CDR3 runs 14 residues. The germline gives CDR1 MDHEN, CDR2 SYDVKM. This CDR3 reads CASSFVALNQPQHF. The CDR3 nucleotides are TGTGCCAGCAGTTTCGTCGCTTTAAATCAGCCCCAGCATTTT.

The chain recombines TRBV11-2 with TRBJ2-1; 9 bases align to TRBD1. The length of the CDR3 is 14 residues. The V gene's germline CDR1 is SGHAT and CDR2 FQNNGV. With V trimmed by 6 bases and J by 4 bases, 4 bases remained unmatched. CDR3: CASRDRGSYNEQFF. CDR3 nucleotide sequence: TGTGCCAGCAGGGACAGGGGATCTTACAATGAGCAGTTCTTC.

The chain carries TRBV5-1 and TRBJ2-6; 7 nucleotides agree with TRBD1. The CDR3 is made up of 17 amino acids. With V trimmed by 7 bases and J by 4 bases, 14 bases remained unmatched. CDR1 and CDR2 from the germline V gene are SGHRS and YFSETQ. The CDR3 DNA reads TGCGCCAGCCTTAAGGATGAACAGGGGTCCGGGGCCAACGTCCTGACTTTC. Its protein is CASLKDEQGSGANVLTF.

This rearrangement joins TRBV28 to TRBJ2-5; D might be TRBD2 (7 bases). Deletions cut 5 bases from V and 4 bases from J, with 20 bases between. The CDR3 consists of 16 residues. Germline V lookup: CDR1 MDHEN, CDR2 SYDVKM. The CDR3 loop is CASSTRGGEERETQYF. CDR3 in DNA: TGTGCCAGCAGTACCCGAGGGGGGGAGGAGCGAGAGACCCAGTACTTC.

CDR3 amino acids: CASGFRRYSGRDPPSSYNEQFF. CDR3 sequence (DNA): TGTGCTAGTGGTTTCCGAAGATATAGCGGGAGGGACCCCCCGAGCTCCTACAATGAGCAGTTCTTC. The chain combines TRBV12-5 with TRBJ2-1; 11 bases map to TRBD2. The V gene end was trimmed by 3 bases and the J gene end by 0 bases; junction bases not matched to a gene: 19. Germline V gives CDR1 LGHNT, CDR2 FRNRAP. The CDR3 has 22 residues.

This clonotype was counted ten times or more. The chain recombines TRBV7-2 with TRBJ1-5; D perhaps matches TRBD1 (5 bases). From germline, CDR1 is SGHTA and CDR2 FQGNSA. CDR3 length: 18 amino acids. The V end lost 5 bases, the J end lost 0 bases, and 20 bases lay between the germline ends. CDR3 amino acids: CASSHEPVRGYSNQPQHF. Written as DNA, the CDR3 is TGTGCCAGCAGCCACGAACCGGTTAGGGGTTATAGCAATCAGCCCCAGCATTTT.

The table lists this clonotype with many counts. The chain uses TRBV18 and TRBJ2-2; D is undetermined. The germline CDR1 and CDR2 sequences are KGHSH and LQKENI. CDR3 length equals 11 residues. V was clipped by 6 bases and J by 3 bases, with 2 bases between them. CDR3 sequence (DNA): TGTGCCAGCTCGGACACCGGGGAGCTGTTTTTT. This sequence encodes CASSDTGELFF. The full variable domain, its missing parts supplied by reference TRBV18 and TRBJ2-2, is NAGVMQNPRHLVRRRGQEARLRCSPMKGHSHVYWYRQLPEEGLKFMVYLQKENIIDESGMPKERFSAEFPKEGPSILRIQQVVRGDSAAYFCASSDTGELFFGEGSRLTVL.

This chain uses TRBV11-2 with TRBJ2-3; 9 bases match TRBD2. Trimming took 5 bases from V and 2 from J; bases not matched to a gene: 8. This CDR3 has 16 residues. Germline V CDR1 and CDR2: SGHAT, FQNNGV. For the CDR3, the DNA is TGTGCCAGCAGCCGACTAAGCGGGGGGTTCACAGATACGCAGTATTTT. Protein product: CASSRLSGGFTDTQYF.

The genes are TRBV4-3 and TRBJ1-3; D gene uncertain. The CDR3 contains 18 residues. V lost 1 base and J lost 0, with 16 bases in between. Germline V gene lookup returns CDR1 LGHNA and CDR2 YSLEER. CDR3 DNA sequence: TGCGCCAGCAGCCAAGTAGTCTTGACGGTCGACTCTGGAAACACCATATATTTT. This sequence encodes CASSQVVLTVDSGNTIYF.

This clonotype has more than one count but fewer than ten. The chain uses TRBV7-9 and TRBJ2-1, with a tentative D call TRBD2 (6 bases). CDR3 size: 15 residues. With 2 bases removed from V and 4 bases from J, the gap between germline ends came to 12 bases. Germline CDR1 and CDR2: SEHNR and FQNEAQ (reference sequence). In DNA form, the CDR3 reads TGTGCCAGCAGCTTATACGGGCGGGATTACAATGAGCAGTTCTTC. Protein product: CASSLYGRDYNEQFF.

The chain has TRBV6-6 and TRBJ2-2; D is perhaps TRBD1 (5 bases). The CDR3 is 13 residues long. Trimming cost V 7 bases and J 3 bases, with 9 bases left between them. Germline assignment: CDR1 MNHNY and CDR2 SVGAGI (reference sequence). This CDR3 is CASMGPYTGELFF. Written as DNA, the CDR3 is TGTGCCAGCATGGGGCCTTACACCGGGGAGCTGTTTTTT.

V and J are TRBV15 and TRBJ1-1; no firm D call. The V and J ends lost 0 bases and 13 bases respectively, with 15 bases between them. CDR1 and CDR2 from the germline V gene are LNHNV and YYDKDF (reference sequence). This CDR3 has 13 amino acids. This chain's CDR3 is CATSRDPGDPGFF. The CDR3 DNA reads TGTGCCACCAGCAGAGATCCTGGGGATCCGGGTTTCTTT.

The chain employs TRBV10-3 and TRBJ2-6, with D possibly being TRBD2 (5 bases). Germline CDR1 is ENHRY and CDR2 is SYGVKD. The CDR3 is made up of 18 amino acids. V was trimmed by 5 bases and J by 1 base, leaving 18 bases between them. The CDR3 loop is CAISYGLPRGSGANVLTF. In nucleotides, the CDR3 is TGTGCCATCAGTTACGGACTGCCTCGGGGATCTGGGGCCAACGTCCTGACTTTC.

This clonotype was observed a handful of times. This CDR3 is CASSSLGDEQFF. CDR3 DNA: TGTGCCAGCAGTTCACTGGGGGATGAGCAGTTCTTC. The gene calls are TRBV12-3 or TRBV12-4 and TRBJ2-1; D is tentatively TRBD1 or TRBD2 (5 bases each). The CDR3 spans 12 residues. V lost 4 bases and J 8 bases, leaving 9 bases between the germline ends.

This chain connects TRBV18 to TRBJ1-2; 11 nucleotides line up with TRBD1. The V segment lost 2 bases and the J segment 4 bases; nucleotides outside the gene matches: 6. The germline CDR1 and CDR2 sequences are KGHSH and LQKENI. This CDR3 is built from 16 residues. CDR3 nucleotide sequence: TGTGCCAGCTCACCAGGACAGGGGGCAATAATCTATGGCTACACCTTC. Protein product: CASSPGQGAIIYGYTF.

The chain joins TRBV5-1 to TRBJ1-5; D is undetermined. The CDR3 is 13 residues long. Trimming took 0 bases from V and 5 from J, leaving 6 bases between them. Germline V gene sequence: CDR1 SGHRS, CDR2 YFSETQ. The CDR3, as DNA: TGCGCCAGCAGCTTGGCCCCTGATCAGCCCCAGCATTTT. It encodes CASSLAPDQPQHF.

This clonotype was counted ten times or more. The rearrangement uses TRBV28 and TRBJ1-1; D is unclear. CDR1 and CDR2 from the germline V gene are MDHEN and SYDVKM. V gave up 6 bases and J gave up 1 base, with 12 bases separating them. The CDR3 spans 14 residues. The CDR3 protein is CASRGISPNTEAFF. The CDR3 nucleotides read TGTGCCAGCAGGGGTATCTCACCGAACACTGAAGCTTTCTTT.

A few counts support this clonotype. A junction end diverges from the germline sequence, so it may reflect a read error. The chain has TRBV4-2 and TRBJ1-2; D is unclear. CDR1 is LGHNA and CDR2 is YNFKEQ in the germline V gene. The CDR3 contains 12 residues. The CDR3 is CASSQEPAGTVF. Written as DNA, the CDR3 is TGTGCCAGCAGCCAAGAGCCGGCGGGTACGGTCTTC.

Only a few counts were recorded for this clonotype. This chain connects TRBV7-2 to TRBJ2-5; D possibly corresponds to TRBD2 (6 bases). Trimming removed 4 bases from V and 5 bases from J, with 17 bases in between. The CDR3 consists of 15 residues. The germline V gene encodes CDR1 SGHTA and CDR2 FQGNSA. The CDR3 nucleotides read TGTGCCAGCAGCTCCCGAATAGCGGTAGGGGAGACCCAGTACTTC. As protein: CASSSRIAVGETQYF. The full variable domain, rest sourced from reference TRBV7-2 and TRBJ2-5, is GAGVSQSPSNKVTEKGKDVELRCDPISGHTALYWYRQSLGQGLEFLIYFQGNSAPDKSGLPSDRFSAERTGGSVSTLTIQRTQQEDSAVYLCASSSRIAVGETQYFGPGTRLLVL.

This clonotype was counted many times. The chain recombines TRBV14 with TRBJ2-6; D remains unclear. CDR1 is SGHDN, CDR2 FVKESK, per germline. V was trimmed by 1 base and J by 0 bases, leaving 7 bases between them. The CDR3 consists of 16 residues. The CDR3 bases are TGTGCCAGCAGCCAAGTTGGTCTCTCTGGGGCCAACGTCCTGACTTTC. Its translation: CASSQVGLSGANVLTF.